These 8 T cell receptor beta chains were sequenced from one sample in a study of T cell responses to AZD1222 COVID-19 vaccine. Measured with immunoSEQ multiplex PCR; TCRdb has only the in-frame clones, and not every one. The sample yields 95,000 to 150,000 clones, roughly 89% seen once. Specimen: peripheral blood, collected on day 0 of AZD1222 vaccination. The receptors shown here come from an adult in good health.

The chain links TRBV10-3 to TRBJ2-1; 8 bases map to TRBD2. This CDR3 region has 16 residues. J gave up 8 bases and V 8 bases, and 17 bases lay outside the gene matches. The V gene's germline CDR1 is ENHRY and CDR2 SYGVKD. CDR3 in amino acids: CAISARKLAEGDEQFF. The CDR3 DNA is TGTGCCATCTCGGCTAGGAAACTAGCGGAAGGGGATGAGCAGTTCTTC.

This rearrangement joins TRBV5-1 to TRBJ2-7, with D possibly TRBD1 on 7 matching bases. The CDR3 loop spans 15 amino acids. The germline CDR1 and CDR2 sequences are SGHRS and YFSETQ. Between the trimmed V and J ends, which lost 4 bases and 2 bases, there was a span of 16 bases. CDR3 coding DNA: TGCGCCAGCAGCGTGGGGGGACAGATTACCTACGAGCAGTACTTC. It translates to CASSVGGQITYEQYF.

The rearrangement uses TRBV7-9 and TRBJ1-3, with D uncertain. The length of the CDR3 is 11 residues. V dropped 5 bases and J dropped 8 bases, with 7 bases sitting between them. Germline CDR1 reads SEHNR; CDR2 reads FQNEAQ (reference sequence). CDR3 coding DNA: TGTGCCAGCAGCAGACACTACACCATATATTTT. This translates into CASSRHYTIYF.

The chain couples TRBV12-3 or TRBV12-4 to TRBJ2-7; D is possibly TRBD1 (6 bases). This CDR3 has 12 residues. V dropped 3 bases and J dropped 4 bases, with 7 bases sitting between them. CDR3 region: CASSLGTYEQYF. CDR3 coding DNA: TGTGCCAGCAGTTTGGGGACATACGAGCAGTACTTC.

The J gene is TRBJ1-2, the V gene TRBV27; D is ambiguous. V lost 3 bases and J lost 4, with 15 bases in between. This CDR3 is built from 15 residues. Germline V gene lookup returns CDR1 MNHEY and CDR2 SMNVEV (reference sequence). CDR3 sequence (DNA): TGTGCCAGCAGTTTTAAGGAGCCCTGGGGCTATGGCTACACCTTC. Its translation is CASSFKEPWGYGYTF.

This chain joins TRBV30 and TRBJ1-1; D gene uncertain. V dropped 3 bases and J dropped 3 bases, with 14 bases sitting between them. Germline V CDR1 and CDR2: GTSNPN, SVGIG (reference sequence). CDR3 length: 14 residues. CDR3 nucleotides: TGTGCCTGGAGATGGGCCTGGACGGACACTGAAGCTTTCTTT. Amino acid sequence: CAWRWAWTDTEAFF.

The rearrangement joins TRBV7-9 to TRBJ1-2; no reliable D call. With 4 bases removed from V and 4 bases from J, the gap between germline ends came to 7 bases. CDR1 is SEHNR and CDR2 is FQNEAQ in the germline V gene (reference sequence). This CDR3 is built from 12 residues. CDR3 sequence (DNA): TGTGCCAGCAGCTCCAGATCCTATGGCTACACCTTC. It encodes CASSSRSYGYTF.

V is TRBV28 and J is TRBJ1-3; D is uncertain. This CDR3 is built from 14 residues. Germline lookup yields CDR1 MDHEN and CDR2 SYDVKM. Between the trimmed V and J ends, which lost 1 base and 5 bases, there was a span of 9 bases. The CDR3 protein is CASSLYLTRNTIYF. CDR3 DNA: TGTGCCAGCAGTTTATATCTGACTAGAAACACCATATATTTT.